This passage covers 7 T cell receptor beta chains from one sample sequenced in a study of shared clonotypes between healthy human individuals. Generated by immunoSEQ multiplex PCR, the TCRdb table keeps only in-frame clones and is missing some. The table lists under 2.5 million clones, less than 95% of them singletons. Specimen: naive CD4+ T cells from PBMCs. This sample's subset: CD45RA+ positively selected. The source of these receptors is a man between 18 and 29 years old in good health. Some clones in this sample may be carry-over from other donors' samples.

The CDR3 coding sequence is TGCGCCAGCTCGAGGGGTTCAACTAATGAAAAACTGTTTTTT. This codes for CASSRGSTNEKLFF. The chain carries TRBV5-1 and TRBJ1-4; weak D call: TRBD1 (5 bases). The V end was cut by 7 bases, the J end by 0 bases, with 10 bases between. Germline loops: CDR1 SGHRS, CDR2 YFSETQ. The CDR3 has 14 amino acids.

V is TRBV5-5 and J is TRBJ2-7, with 10 bases identical to TRBD2. Trimming cost V 0 bases and J 0 bases; bases outside gene matches: 3. The germline gives CDR1 SGHKS, CDR2 YYEKEE (reference sequence). This CDR3 is built from 16 residues. CDR3 loop: CASSLVASGGSYEQYF. Here the CDR3 DNA reads TGTGCCAGCAGCTTGGTAGCTAGCGGGGGCTCCTACGAGCAGTACTTC.

V and J are TRBV2 and TRBJ2-5; either TRBD1 or TRBD2 may fit D (7 bases each). V was shortened by 0 bases and J by 0 bases, with 11 bases between the two germline ends. Germline V CDR1 and CDR2: SNHLY, FYNNEI. This CDR3 has 16 amino acids. The DNA of the CDR3 is TGTGCCAGCAGTGAAGCGCGGGGGACAGACCAAGAGACCCAGTACTTC. It codes for CASSEARGTDQETQYF.

The gene calls are TRBV9 and TRBJ2-7; 9 bases map to TRBD2. The CDR3 contains 13 residues. The trim removed 7 bases at V and 0 bases at J, leaving 2 bases unmatched. The germline V gene has CDR1 SGDLS and CDR2 YYNGEE. CDR3 sequence: CASSLAGSYEQYF. CDR3 DNA: TGTGCCAGCTCACTAGCGGGCTCCTACGAGCAGTACTTC. Based on the CDR3 plus reference TRBV9 and TRBJ2-7, the full variable domain is DSGVTQTPKHLITATGQRVTLRCSPRSGDLSVYWYQQSLDQGLQFLIQYYNGEERAKGNILERFSAQQFPDLHSELNLSSLELGDSALYFCASSLAGSYEQYFGPGTRLTVT.

This clone is a singleton in its sample. This chain links TRBV4-1 with TRBJ2-1; 14 positions agree with TRBD2. Germline V gene data show CDR1 as MGHRA and CDR2 as YSYEKL. The CDR3 has 16 residues. V shed 6 bases, J shed 4 bases, and the junction held 5 bases outside the gene matches. The CDR3 sequence is CASSPRLAGGYNEQFF. The CDR3 region has the DNA TGCGCCAGCAGTCCGAGACTAGCGGGAGGGTACAATGAGCAGTTCTTC.

V gene TRBV7-2 combines with J gene TRBJ2-3; D is possibly TRBD2 (6 bases). There are 17 residues in the CDR3. V was clipped by 1 base and J by 3 bases, with 17 bases between them. From germline, CDR1 is SGHTA and CDR2 FQGNSA. CDR3 coding DNA: TGTGCCAGCAGCTTAGTAAGGGGAGGCCCGGGGACAGATACGCAGTATTTT. Amino acid sequence: CASSLVRGGPGTDTQYF.

This rearrangement joins TRBV15 to TRBJ2-5, with 8 bases identical to TRBD2. Trimming at V came to 3 bases and at J to 2 bases, leaving 5 bases not matched to a gene. The CDR3 has 15 residues. Germline V CDR1 and CDR2: LNHNV, YYDKDF (reference sequence). The CDR3 coding sequence is TGTGCCACCAGCAGTGCGGGAGGTCGACAAGAGACCCAGTACTTC. It yields the protein CATSSAGGRQETQYF.